Presented here are 32 T cell receptor beta chains from one specimen sequenced in a study of blood T cell repertoires in COVID-19. Only in-frame clones appear in the TCRdb table, and some are missing; sequencing was by immunoSEQ multiplex PCR. This sample carries about 460,000 clones, 70% to 90% of them seen once, and the ten largest clones take around 7.9%. Input material: PBMCs or T cells enriched from blood (not recorded which). These receptors were obtained from a woman aged 60-70 years who had recovered from COVID-19.

This chain connects TRBV4-2 to TRBJ2-5, with 13 nucleotides matching TRBD2. Germline values: CDR1 LGHNA, CDR2 YNFKEQ. The CDR3 totals 17 residues. Unmatched junction bases numbered 4, after V lost 2 bases and J lost 1 base. CDR3 nucleotides: TGTGCCAGCAGCCAAAGGACTAGCGGGGGCTCCCAAGAGACCCAGTACTTC. Translation gives CASSQRTSGGSQETQYF.

J is TRBJ2-4 and V is TRBV19; TRBD2 is a possible D gene (7 bases). This CDR3 contains 16 residues. CDR1 is LNHDA, CDR2 SQIVND, per germline (reference sequence). Trimming pared 2 bases from V and 6 bases from J, leaving 17 bases between. The chain's CDR3 is CASSIPRGAGVNIQYF. For the CDR3, the DNA is TGTGCCAGTAGTATACCCCGGGGGGCGGGGGTAAACATTCAGTACTTC. Drawing the rest from reference TRBV19 and TRBJ2-4, the complete variable domain is DGGITQSPKYLFRKEGQNVTLSCEQNLNHDAMYWYRQDPGQGLRLIYYSQIVNDFQKGDIAEGYSVSREKKESFPLTVTSAQKNPTAFYLCASSIPRGAGVNIQYFGAGTRLSVL.

The rearrangement uses TRBV10-3 and TRBJ1-3; 10 bases line up with TRBD1. V was clipped by 10 bases and J by 0 bases; unmatched bases: 6. The CDR3 runs to 15 residues. From germline, CDR1 is ENHRY and CDR2 SYGVKD. The CDR3 sequence is CATRQGAHSGNTIYF. CDR3 bases: TGTGCCACCCGACAGGGGGCCCACTCTGGAAACACCATATATTTT.

The J gene is TRBJ2-7, the V gene TRBV3-1 (or the pseudogene TRBV3-2), with D possibly matching TRBD1 (6 bases). The CDR3 sequence is 13 residues long. Germline CDR1 is LGHDT and CDR2 is YNNKEL (reference sequence). Trimming took 3 bases from V and 9 from J, leaving 15 bases between them. In DNA, the CDR3 is TGTGCCAGCAGCCATGGACAGACCCTAGGGCAGTACTTC. This translates into CASSHGQTLGQYF.

The chain has TRBV11-2 and TRBJ1-6, with D unresolved. V was shortened by 1 base and J by 6 bases, with 7 bases between the two germline ends. The CDR3 covers 14 residues. Germline CDR1 reads SGHAT; CDR2 reads FQNNGV. The CDR3, as DNA: TGTGCCAGCAGCTTAGTAGATTTTAATTCACCCCTCCACTTT. Protein product: CASSLVDFNSPLHF.

This clone was counted once. The rearrangement links TRBV30 to TRBJ1-1; TRBD1 matches 9 bases. Trimming removed 2 bases from V and 4 bases from J; junction bases left unmatched: 11. The germline CDR1 and CDR2 sequences are GTSNPN and SVGIG (reference sequence). The CDR3 loop spans 16 amino acids. The CDR3: CAWSRAGTGTSTEAFF. The CDR3 DNA reads TGTGCCTGGAGTCGAGCGGGGACAGGGACGAGCACTGAAGCTTTCTTT.

The gene calls are TRBV30 and TRBJ2-3, with 10 bases that match TRBD2. With 5 bases clipped from V and 1 base from J, the junction kept 3 bases outside the gene matches. This CDR3 comprises 14 residues. CDR1 is GTSNPN, CDR2 SVGIG, per germline (reference sequence). Written as DNA, the CDR3 is TGTGCCTGGGGCGGGACTAGCGGCACAGATACGCAGTATTTT. Encoded protein: CAWGGTSGTDTQYF.

V is TRBV6-5 and J is TRBJ2-7, with 10 bases aligning to TRBD1. The CDR3 loop spans 14 amino acids. Germline V gene sequence: CDR1 MNHEY, CDR2 SVGAGI. V dropped 3 bases and J dropped 5; count of bases not matched to a gene: 4. The chain's CDR3 is CASSYDRGRHEQYF. The CDR3 nucleotides are TGTGCCAGCAGTTATGACAGGGGGCGACACGAGCAGTACTTC.

This clone was seen only once. The rearrangement links TRBV11-2 to TRBJ2-3, with D maybe TRBD1 (6 bases). This CDR3 comprises 18 residues. The ends were cut back, 5 bases at V and 3 bases at J, with 24 bases in the middle. The germline gives CDR1 SGHAT, CDR2 FQNNGV. This CDR3 reads CASSSTLFWGLLTDTQYF. CDR3 nucleotides: TGTGCCAGCAGCAGCACCCTATTTTGGGGGCTGTTGACAGATACGCAGTATTTT.

The J gene is TRBJ1-2, the V gene TRBV30; 7 nucleotides agree with TRBD1. Unmatched junction bases numbered 17, after V lost 3 bases and J lost 7 bases. Germline loops: CDR1 GTSNPN, CDR2 SVGIG (reference sequence). The CDR3 is made up of 16 amino acids. CDR3 sequence reads: CAWSPWIQGRRGGYTF. CDR3 DNA sequence: TGTGCCTGGAGCCCATGGATACAGGGGCGAAGAGGTGGCTACACCTTC.

The chain uses TRBV19 and TRBJ1-3; 8 bases align to TRBD1. Germline V lookup: CDR1 LNHDA, CDR2 SQIVND (reference sequence). The J segment lost 2 bases and the V segment lost 6 bases, leaving 6 bases of the junction unmatched. The CDR3 is 15 residues long. CDR3 DNA sequence: TGTGCCAGTAGCCAGAGACAGGGGCCTGGAAACACCATATATTTT. Amino acid sequence: CASSQRQGPGNTIYF.

This clone was detected once. The J gene is TRBJ2-5, the V gene TRBV2, with 10 positions matching TRBD2. V lost 7 bases and J lost 1; bases outside the gene matches: 3. Germline CDR1 reads SNHLY; CDR2 reads FYNNEI. This CDR3 comprises 14 residues. This CDR3 is CASITSGVQETQYF. The CDR3 DNA is TGTGCCAGCATTACTAGCGGGGTCCAAGAGACCCAGTACTTC.

This clone was counted between two and nine times. This rearrangement joins TRBV12-5 to TRBJ1-4; D possibly corresponds to TRBD1 (6 bases). Germline assignment: CDR1 LGHNT and CDR2 FRNRAP. Trimming pared 0 bases from V and 6 bases from J, leaving 11 bases between. The CDR3 extends over 15 amino acids. The CDR3 reads CASGLVQGVDEKLFF. DNA of the CDR3: TGTGCTAGTGGTTTGGTACAGGGTGTGGATGAAAAACTGTTTTTT.

This clone was picked up one time. Mismatch with germline at one junction end may stem from a read error. This rearrangement joins TRBV7-2 to TRBJ2-7; TRBD2 might be the D (8 bases). This CDR3 is built from 15 residues. Per germline, CDR1 SGHTA and CDR2 FQGNSA. The CDR3 DNA is TGTGCCAGCAGCGTAGCGGGACAGCCGACCTACGAGCAGTACTTC. Residues: CASSVAGQPTYEQYF.

This clone was picked up a small number of times. The chain combines TRBV27 with TRBJ2-7; 10 nucleotides align to TRBD2. The CDR3 totals 14 residues. The V and J ends lost 6 bases and 2 bases, in that order; junction bases with no gene match: 4. CDR1 and CDR2 (germline): MNHEY, SMNVEV (reference sequence). The CDR3 nucleotides read TGTGCCAGCAGCGGACTAGCGGCCCCCTACGAGCAGTACTTC. Translated, it gives CASSGLAAPYEQYF.

In the case of this clone: The same CDR3 can be traced to other DNA sequences in this sample. V usage is TRBV3-1 (or the pseudogene TRBV3-2) and J usage is TRBJ1-5; 8 nucleotides align to TRBD1. The CDR3 has 14 residues. The germline gives CDR1 LGHDT, CDR2 YNNKEL (reference sequence). After removal of 4 bases from V and 2 bases from J, the junction contained 1 base not matched to a gene. CDR3 DNA sequence: TGTGCCAGCAGCCTGGGACAGGGCAATCAGCCCCAGCATTTT. It specifies CASSLGQGNQPQHF.

This chain links TRBV5-1 with TRBJ1-6, with TRBD1 matching over 10 bases. J lost 6 bases, V lost 0 bases, and 3 bases had no gene match. The CDR3 runs to 16 residues. The germline CDR1 and CDR2 sequences are SGHRS and YFSETQ. The CDR3 DNA is TGCGCCAGCAGCTTGGGACAGGGGGCCGGTAATTCACCCCTCCACTTT. This translates into CASSLGQGAGNSPLHF. Full variable domain (rest looked up from reference TRBV5-1 and TRBJ1-6): KAGVTQTPRYLIKTRGQQVTLSCSPISGHRSVSWYQQTPGQGLQFLFEYFSETQRNKGNFPGRFSGRQFSNSRSEMNVSTLELGDSALYLCASSLGQGAGNSPLHFGNGTRLTVT.

The V gene is TRBV27, the J gene TRBJ1-2; D might be TRBD1 (5 bases). The CDR3 has 15 amino acids. Deletions cut 2 bases from V and 2 bases from J, with 12 bases between. CDR1 and CDR2 from the germline V gene are MNHEY and SMNVEV (reference sequence). CDR3 nucleotides: TGTGCCAGCAGTTTAAGCAGGGCGCAGAACTATGGCTACACCTTC. This codes for CASSLSRAQNYGYTF.

This chain links TRBV23-1 with TRBJ1-1, with 10 bases fitting TRBD1. TRBV23-1 qualifies as an ORF whose function is uncertain. The CDR3 extends over 17 amino acids. The V gene end was trimmed by 11 bases and the J gene end by 0 bases; junction bases not matched to a gene: 15. The CDR3 DNA is TGCGCCTTTACAGTCATAGGGACAGGGGCAATGAACACTGAAGCTTTCTTT. Protein product: CAFTVIGTGAMNTEAFF.

This clone was counted between two and nine times. The gene calls are TRBV24-1 and TRBJ1-3; D is ambiguous. In germline, CDR1 is KGHDR, CDR2 SFDVKD. V shed 3 bases and J shed 5 bases, with 4 bases lying between them. This CDR3 spans 12 amino acids. The CDR3 DNA reads TGTGCCACCAGTGATGAGAGAAACACCATATATTTT. Translated: CATSDERNTIYF.

This chain uses TRBV4-1 with TRBJ1-1; perhaps TRBD1 as D (6 bases). The V and J ends lost 4 bases and 7 bases respectively, with 22 bases between them. Germline CDR1 reads MGHRA; CDR2 reads YSYEKL. The CDR3 runs to 16 residues. The CDR3 DNA reads TGCGCCAGCAGCCCCCCCCACAGGTTTGAGGGGGTTGAAGCTTTCTTT. It yields the protein CASSPPHRFEGVEAFF.

The V and J genes are TRBV12-3 or TRBV12-4 and TRBJ1-2, with unresolved D. V was trimmed by 3 bases and J by 7 bases, leaving 12 bases between them. The CDR3 has 13 amino acids. The CDR3 DNA sequence: TGTGCCAGCAGTTTGGCCCCGCGGTCTGGCTACACCTTC. Its protein is CASSLAPRSGYTF.

In DNA form, the CDR3 reads TGTGCCACCAGTGATCGGCGGGGGGCGTCCTACAATGAGCAGTTCTTC. It yields the protein CATSDRRGASYNEQFF. The rearrangement links TRBV24-1 to TRBJ2-1, with 8 bases aligning to TRBD2. Trimming at V came to 3 bases and at J to 1 base, leaving 4 bases not matched to a gene. CDR1 and CDR2 from the germline V gene are KGHDR and SFDVKD. This CDR3 is 16 amino acids long.

This chain links TRBV18 with TRBJ2-1; D uncertain. Trimming removed 3 bases at V and 5 bases at J, with 2 bases between. The CDR3 consists of 11 residues. Germline V gene data show CDR1 as KGHSH and CDR2 as LQKENI. The CDR3 sequence: CASSPDNEQFF. In nucleotides, the CDR3 is TGTGCCAGCTCACCCGACAATGAGCAGTTCTTC.

CDR3: CATSDPGHYGYTF. CDR3 DNA: TGTGCCACCAGTGATCCAGGGCACTATGGCTACACCTTC. The chain is built from TRBV24-1 and TRBJ1-2; possibly TRBD1 for D (5 bases). This CDR3 is 13 amino acids long. Trimming cost V 3 bases and J 3 bases, with 7 bases left between them. Per germline, CDR1 KGHDR and CDR2 SFDVKD.

J is TRBJ2-7 and V is TRBV29-1; possibly TRBD1 for D (5 bases). Trimming stripped 6 bases from V and 7 bases from J, with 19 bases between. Germline CDR1 SQVTM, CDR2 ANQGSEA. This CDR3 region has 13 residues. CDR3 loop: CSVAASGLPEQYF. CDR3 bases: TGCAGCGTGGCCGCATCAGGGCTCCCAGAGCAGTACTTC.

The chain combines TRBV10-3 with TRBJ2-5; D may be TRBD1 (6 bases). Trimming removed 2 bases from V and 4 bases from J, with 8 bases in between. CDR1 ENHRY and CDR2 SYGVKD come from the germline V gene. The CDR3 has 13 amino acids. CDR3 amino acids: CAISEVGGETQYF. For the CDR3, the DNA is TGTGCCATCAGTGAGGTAGGGGGAGAGACCCAGTACTTC.

This clone was recorded only once. V usage is TRBV5-1 and J usage is TRBJ2-3; D possibly corresponds to TRBD1 (6 bases). From germline, CDR1 is SGHRS and CDR2 YFSETQ. The CDR3 has 15 amino acids. V was clipped by 0 bases and J by 4 bases, with 12 bases between them. The CDR3 DNA reads TGCGCCAGCAGCTTGGGAGGGGGTTACGCAGATACGCAGTATTTT. Translated: CASSLGGGYADTQYF.

This chain connects TRBV7-8 to TRBJ2-7; a weak D match, TRBD2 (6 bases). V gave up 6 bases and J gave up 0 bases, with 9 bases separating them. The CDR3 spans 13 residues. Germline values: CDR1 SGHVS, CDR2 FQNEAQ. The CDR3 DNA reads TGTGCCAGCAGGGGGGGAAGCTCCTACGAGCAGTACTTC. Protein: CASRGGSSYEQYF.

The chain couples TRBV13 to TRBJ2-7, with TRBD2 as a possible D gene (6 bases). V lost 0 bases and J lost 6, with 9 bases in between. The CDR3 is made up of 13 amino acids. Germline V lookup: CDR1 PRHDT, CDR2 FYEKMQ (reference sequence). CDR3 nucleotide sequence: TGTGCCAGCAGCTTAGGCCGGAGGGGCGAGCAGTACGTC. Translation: CASSLGRRGEQYV.

The V and J genes are TRBV2 and TRBJ1-1; 7 bases are a match to TRBD1. The V and J ends lost 1 base and 1 base, in that order; junction bases with no gene match: 9. Per the germline V gene, CDR1 is SNHLY and CDR2 is FYNNEI. The CDR3 is 17 amino acids. In DNA form, the CDR3 reads TGTGCCAGCAGTGAAGTGGTAGCAGGACAGGCGAACACTGAAGCTTTCTTT. This gives the protein CASSEVVAGQANTEAFF.

V gene TRBV19 combines with J gene TRBJ1-2; 7 bases fit TRBD1. This CDR3 has 13 amino acids. Trimming took 5 bases from V and 3 from J; bases not matched to a gene: 3. Germline V lookup: CDR1 LNHDA, CDR2 SQIVND (reference sequence). CDR3 nucleotides: TGTGCCAGTAGTGCCACAGGGGACTATGGCTACACCTTC. Protein product: CASSATGDYGYTF.